Shown below are 32 T cell receptor beta chains from a single sample sequenced in a study of Ad26.COV2.S vaccination and SARS-CoV-2 variants (dated by TCRdb to about 2021). The library was produced with the immunoSEQ multiplex PCR assay. Not all clones reach the TCRdb copy of this immuneACCESS table, which keeps in-frame sequences only. Checked studies attribute under half of the gap to unresolved V genes and leave the rest unexplained. The table for this sample lists just over 350,000 clones; just over 90% of them were counted only once. The top ten hold 3% to 5% of the sample. The time point label, read with the paper, signifies: individuals recovered from natural SARS-CoV-2 infection. Sequenced material: peripheral blood, taken after recovery from COVID-19. These receptors came from a human donor who had recovered from COVID-19.

This clone was observed once. This sequence joins TRBV4-1 and TRBJ2-7, with D perhaps given as TRBD1 or TRBD2 (5 bases each). The V end lost 4 bases, the J end lost 7 bases, and 14 bases lay between the germline ends. The CDR3 extends over 13 amino acids. In germline, CDR1 is MGHRA, CDR2 YSYEKL. CDR3 sequence reads: CASSPGPGREQYF. In nucleotides, the CDR3 is TGCGCCAGCAGCCCGGGACCCGGAAGGGAGCAGTACTTC.

This chain joins TRBV7-6 and TRBJ1-1; D is possibly TRBD1 (5 bases). CDR3 length: 15 residues. Germline loops: CDR1 SGHVS, CDR2 FNYEAQ. V lost 5 bases to trimming and J lost 2 bases, with 15 bases between them. CDR3 DNA sequence: TGTGCCAGCAGCCCATCGCGGGGGACTAACACTGAAGCTTTCTTT. This sequence encodes CASSPSRGTNTEAFF. The full variable domain, its missing parts supplied by reference TRBV7-6 and TRBJ1-1, is GAGVSQSPRYKVTKRGQDVALRCDPISGHVSLYWYRQALGQGPEFLTYFNYEAQQDKSGLPNDRFSAERPEGSISTLTIQRTEQRDSAMYRCASSPSRGTNTEAFFGQGTRLTVV.

This chain links TRBV10-2 with TRBJ2-3, with 9 bases identical to TRBD2. Per germline, CDR1 WSHSY and CDR2 SAAADI. This CDR3 comprises 14 residues. After removal of 7 bases from V and 3 bases from J, the junction contained 5 bases not matched to a gene. CDR3 protein: CASTYSGGTDTQYF. Here the CDR3 DNA reads TGCGCCAGCACCTATAGCGGGGGTACAGATACGCAGTATTTT.

The CDR3 reads CASSYSTADNSPLHF. The CDR3 DNA sequence: TGTGCCAGCAGTTACTCGACGGCAGATAATTCACCCCTCCACTTT. The gene calls are TRBV6-2 or TRBV6-3 and TRBJ1-6; D unclear. Per the germline V gene, CDR1 is MNHEY and CDR2 is SVGEGT. The CDR3 is 15 amino acids. V was trimmed by 0 bases and J by 5 bases, leaving 8 bases between them.

This sequence joins TRBV27 and TRBJ1-6; a weak D match, TRBD1 (6 bases). Germline V lookup: CDR1 MNHEY, CDR2 SMNVEV (reference sequence). CDR3 length equals 14 residues. Trimming removed 5 bases from V and 7 bases from J, with 12 bases in between. CDR3 loop: CASSPVGQNSPLHF. In DNA, the CDR3 is TGTGCCAGCAGTCCTGTCGGACAGAATTCACCCCTCCACTTT.

The V and J genes are TRBV6-5 and TRBJ1-2, with 7 bases aligning to TRBD1. Germline values: CDR1 MNHEY, CDR2 SVGAGI. CDR3 length: 16 residues. The V gene end was trimmed by 0 bases and the J gene end by 6 bases; junction bases not matched to a gene: 10. The CDR3 protein is CASSYSPTITGDGYTF. CDR3 DNA sequence: TGTGCCAGCAGTTACTCACCAACGATAACAGGGGATGGCTACACCTTC.

This clone showed up just a few times. The chain has TRBV20-1 and TRBJ1-1; TRBD1 aligns across 8 bases. The CDR3 spans 11 residues. Germline CDR1 and CDR2: DFQATT and SNEGSKA (reference sequence). V lost 6 bases and J lost 5; bases outside the gene matches: 2. CDR3 residues: CSADRETEAFF. DNA of the CDR3: TGCAGTGCGGACAGGGAGACTGAAGCTTTCTTT.

Worth noting for this clone: The same CDR3 can be traced to other DNA sequences in this sample. The chain is built from TRBV27 and TRBJ2-1; D is unclear. Trimming left V 0 bases short and J 7 bases short, with 7 bases between. The CDR3 has 13 amino acids. Germline CDR1 and CDR2: MNHEY and SMNVEV (reference sequence). The CDR3 loop is CASSLSSGNEQFF. The CDR3 DNA is TGTGCCAGCAGTTTATCCTCAGGTAATGAGCAGTTCTTC.

V is TRBV10-1 and J is TRBJ2-7, with 8 bases lining up with TRBD1. The CDR3 runs 15 residues. CDR1 is WNHNN and CDR2 is SYGVQD in the germline V gene (reference sequence). Germline trimming cut 6 bases from V and 2 bases from J; bases unmatched to any gene: 9. This chain's CDR3 is CASSPQGESTYEQYF. DNA for the CDR3: TGCGCCAGCAGCCCACAGGGGGAGTCGACCTACGAGCAGTACTTC.

CDR3 protein: CASSLTRTGPYEQYF. CDR3 DNA sequence: TGCGCCAGCAGCCTGACCCGGACAGGACCCTACGAGCAGTACTTC. This sequence joins TRBV4-1 and TRBJ2-7; 7 bases match TRBD1. The CDR3 has 15 residues. The germline V gene encodes CDR1 MGHRA and CDR2 YSYEKL. V was clipped by 4 bases and J by 2 bases; unmatched bases: 8.

On this clone itself: The same CDR3 is also encoded by other DNA sequences in this sample. The chain employs TRBV2 and TRBJ1-5; no clear D. Trimming took 6 bases from V and 0 from J, leaving 6 bases between them. CDR3 length: 13 residues. The germline V gene has CDR1 SNHLY and CDR2 FYNNEI. CDR3 sequence reads: CASSRYSNQPQHF. CDR3 nucleotides: TGTGCCAGCAGCCGATATAGCAATCAGCCCCAGCATTTT.

The chain couples TRBV14 to TRBJ1-1; D call uncertain. Per the germline V gene, CDR1 is SGHDN and CDR2 is FVKESK. Trimming took off 1 base at V and 1 base at J, with 7 bases between the two ends. The CDR3 runs to 14 residues. This CDR3 is CASSQGRWNTEAFF. The CDR3 DNA reads TGTGCCAGCAGCCAAGGTCGGTGGAACACTGAAGCTTTCTTT.

The chain uses TRBV5-6 and TRBJ2-2; 9 positions match TRBD2. Trimming removed 3 bases from V and 9 bases from J; junction bases left unmatched: 18. The germline CDR1 and CDR2 sequences are SGHDT and YYEEEE. This CDR3 contains 18 residues. The DNA of the CDR3 is TGTGCCAGCAGCTCCGTCTCTCCCGGGACTAGCTGGGGTCGGGAGCTGTTTTTT. Translation gives CASSSVSPGTSWGRELFF.

The chain couples TRBV7-2 to TRBJ1-2, with D possibly being TRBD1 (6 bases). Germline V CDR1 and CDR2: SGHTA, FQGNSA. V was cut by 5 bases and J by 4 bases, with 14 bases left in between. The CDR3 sequence is 14 residues long. The CDR3 reads CASSPRTERYGYTF. The CDR3 DNA is TGTGCCAGCAGCCCTAGGACAGAGCGCTATGGCTACACCTTC.

As concerns this clone: This sample includes further DNA sequences coding for the same CDR3. J is TRBJ2-7 and V is TRBV6-5; TRBD1 matches 8 bases. The ends lost 6 bases at V and 2 bases at J; junction bases unmatched: 6. Germline-derived CDR1 and CDR2 are MNHEY and SVGAGI. This CDR3 comprises 14 residues. The CDR3 is CASSSGTGTYEQYF. As DNA, the CDR3 is TGTGCCAGCAGCTCCGGGACAGGAACCTACGAGCAGTACTTC.

The genes are TRBV15 and TRBJ2-1, with TRBD2 matching 11 bases. Germline CDR1 LNHNV, CDR2 YYDKDF (reference sequence). This CDR3 contains 14 residues. Trimming cost V 5 bases and J 13 bases; bases outside gene matches: 10. CDR3 in amino acids: CATSGPQLAGDQFF. CDR3 nucleotide sequence: TGTGCCACCAGCGGTCCCCAACTAGCGGGGGACCAGTTCTTC.

This rearrangement joins TRBV19 to TRBJ1-5; no clear D gene. The CDR3 has 14 amino acids. CDR1 and CDR2 (germline): LNHDA, SQIVND (reference sequence). V lost 10 bases and J lost 3, with 16 bases in between. CDR3 DNA: TGTGCCACCCACGACGGGTTAATCAATCAGCCCCAGCATTTT. It translates to CATHDGLINQPQHF.

The chain links TRBV27 to TRBJ2-7; maybe TRBD2 (6 bases). The V end was cut by 0 bases, the J end by 5 bases, with 14 bases between. This CDR3 is 15 amino acids long. Per the germline V gene, CDR1 is MNHEY and CDR2 is SMNVEV (reference sequence). In DNA form, the CDR3 reads TGTGCCAGCAGTTTATCCCTCGGGACTCCGCACGAGCAGTACTTC. Its protein is CASSLSLGTPHEQYF.

J is TRBJ1-3 and V is TRBV19, with TRBD1 as a possible D gene (6 bases). The CDR3 is 14 residues long. Trimming left V 9 bases short and J 2 bases short, with 14 bases between. Per germline, CDR1 LNHDA and CDR2 SQIVND (reference sequence). CDR3 coding DNA: TGTGCCAGCCTAGGGGGGCGGACTGGAAACACCATATATTTT. This translates into CASLGGRTGNTIYF.

This clone was seen only once. V usage is TRBV5-1 and J usage is TRBJ2-3; 7 nucleotides align to TRBD2. Germline CDR1 SGHRS, CDR2 YFSETQ. V trimming: 2 bases; J trimming: 4 bases; junction bases outside the gene matches: 4. The CDR3 runs to 14 residues. CDR3 sequence (DNA): TGCGCCAGCAGCTTAGGTAGCGGGTCAGATACGCAGTATTTT. The encoded protein is CASSLGSGSDTQYF.

This CDR3 reads CASRVYGGTEETQYF. The CDR3 DNA sequence: TGTGCCAGCAGGGTATACGGCGGGACAGAAGAGACCCAGTACTTC. The chain has TRBV27 and TRBJ2-5; D is possibly TRBD1 (7 bases). The CDR3 is 15 residues long. Per the germline V gene, CDR1 is MNHEY and CDR2 is SMNVEV (reference sequence). V was pared by 6 bases and J by 3 bases, with 17 bases between.

This sequence joins TRBV4-1 and TRBJ2-1, with unresolved D. The CDR3 contains 15 residues. Trimming cost V 5 bases and J 0 bases, with 11 bases left between them. Germline V gene data show CDR1 as MGHRA and CDR2 as YSYEKL. CDR3 sequence: CASSYLLSSYNEQFF. CDR3 nucleotide sequence: TGCGCCAGCAGCTATCTGCTGAGCTCCTACAATGAGCAGTTCTTC.

The gene calls are TRBV11-3 and TRBJ2-2; D unclear. V lost 0 bases and J 5 bases, leaving 4 bases between the germline ends. The CDR3 contains 13 residues. Germline V lookup: CDR1 SGHNT, CDR2 YENEEA. The CDR3 protein is CASSLERTGELFF. DNA for the CDR3: TGTGCCAGCAGCTTAGAGAGAACCGGGGAGCTGTTTTTT.

The V and J genes are TRBV4-3 and TRBJ1-4, with TRBD1 matching 7 bases. The V and J ends lost 3 bases and 2 bases, in that order; junction bases with no gene match: 6. The CDR3 extends over 16 amino acids. The germline V gene has CDR1 LGHNA and CDR2 YSLEER. This CDR3 reads CASSHGETGTNEKLFF. CDR3 in DNA: TGCGCCAGCAGCCACGGAGAGACAGGGACTAATGAAAAACTGTTTTTT.

The CDR3 DNA sequence: TGTGCCAGCAGTTACAAAGGTCTAAGCCCTGGAAACACCATATATTTT. Translated: CASSYKGLSPGNTIYF. The J gene is TRBJ1-3, the V gene TRBV6-5; D is uncertain. Trimming shortened V by 2 bases and J by 2 bases, and 13 bases separated the two germline ends. Germline V gene sequence: CDR1 MNHEY, CDR2 SVGAGI. This CDR3 has 16 residues.

V is TRBV19 and J is TRBJ1-2; D unclear. This CDR3 has 14 residues. Germline CDR1 is LNHDA and CDR2 is SQIVND (reference sequence). V lost 7 bases to trimming and J lost 4 bases, with 16 bases between them. The CDR3 bases are TGTGCCAGTACTACAAGGGAGTTAAGCTATGGCTACACCTTC. Amino acids: CASTTRELSYGYTF. Supplemented by reference TRBV19 and TRBJ1-2, the full variable domain reads DGGITQSPKYLFRKEGQNVTLSCEQNLNHDAMYWYRQDPGQGLRLIYYSQIVNDFQKGDIAEGYSVSREKKESFPLTVTSAQKNPTAFYLCASTTRELSYGYTFGSGTRLTVV.

The chain employs TRBV11-2 and TRBJ2-1, with TRBD2 as a possible D gene (5 bases). The V gene lost 8 bases and the J gene lost 0 bases, with 8 bases spanning the gap. CDR3 length equals 13 residues. Germline V lookup: CDR1 SGHAT, CDR2 FQNNGV. The DNA for the CDR3 is TGTGCCAGCGCCACTAGCTCCTACAATGAGCAGTTCTTC. It translates to CASATSSYNEQFF.

The V gene is TRBV14, the J gene TRBJ1-1, with unresolved D. The CDR3 spans 12 residues. V gave up 1 base and J gave up 4 bases, with 4 bases separating them. CDR1 is SGHDN, CDR2 FVKESK, per germline. CDR3 region: CASSQVGTEAFF. In DNA form, the CDR3 reads TGTGCCAGCAGCCAAGTCGGCACTGAAGCTTTCTTT.

V usage is TRBV29-1 and J usage is TRBJ2-1, with 7 bases matching TRBD2. There are 15 residues in the CDR3. Germline V lookup: CDR1 SQVTM, CDR2 ANQGSEA. Germline trimming cut 6 bases from V and 6 bases from J; bases unmatched to any gene: 14. CDR3 bases: TGCAGCGTAGGGAAAGCGGGGCTGAGTTTCAATGAGCAGTTCTTC. This sequence encodes CSVGKAGLSFNEQFF.

This chain joins TRBV5-6 and TRBJ1-5; no clear D gene. The CDR3 sequence is 18 residues long. Germline assignment: CDR1 SGHDT and CDR2 YYEEEE. Trimming removed 1 base at V and 0 bases at J, with 17 bases between. The CDR3 here is CASSLYLRGQYSNQPQHF. In nucleotides, the CDR3 is TGTGCCAGCAGCTTGTACTTAAGAGGGCAGTATAGCAATCAGCCCCAGCATTTT.

The genes are TRBV5-1 and TRBJ2-3, with D possibly matching TRBD1 (6 bases). V gave up 3 bases and J gave up 0 bases, with 11 bases separating them. The germline CDR1 and CDR2 sequences are SGHRS and YFSETQ. The CDR3 is made up of 15 amino acids. In DNA, the CDR3 is TGCGCCAGCAGCTCGCCACAGGGAAGCACAGATACGCAGTATTTT. This encodes CASSSPQGSTDTQYF.

V is TRBV6-2 or TRBV6-3 and J is TRBJ2-1, with D uncertain. With 7 bases removed from V and 9 bases from J, the gap between germline ends came to 19 bases. Germline loops: CDR1 MNHEY, CDR2 SVGEGT. This CDR3 spans 14 amino acids. CDR3 residues: CASTPRVGNGEQFF. The CDR3 region has the DNA TGTGCCAGCACCCCCCGGGTTGGAAACGGTGAGCAGTTCTTC.